The source of this TCR beta chain is a study of T-cell reconstitution after alpha-beta-depleted transplantation in children. The germline CDR1 and CDR2 sequences are MNHEY and SVGAGI. This CDR3 is 17 amino acids long. J lost 6 bases, V lost 2 bases, and 9 bases had no gene match. Unique molecular identifiers were incorporated when the TCRbeta library was constructed. TCRdb reanalysed the PCR reads using MiXCR and keeps one entry per CDR3 protein. The sample gives about 240,000 distinct CDR3 sequences, about 11% of which show up once; about 2.6% is in the top ten. This rearrangement joins TRBV6-5 to TRBJ1-4, with 10 bases fitting TRBD1. The specimen comprised PBMCs from the stem cell graft donor, sampled from the stem cell graft. The TCR comes from a human donor who donated a stem cell graft to a child with acute lymphoblastic leukemia. In DNA, the CDR3 is TGTGCCAGCAGTTACACAACCCCGGGACAGGGGCATGAAAAACTGTTTTTT. As protein: CASSYTTPGQGHEKLFF.